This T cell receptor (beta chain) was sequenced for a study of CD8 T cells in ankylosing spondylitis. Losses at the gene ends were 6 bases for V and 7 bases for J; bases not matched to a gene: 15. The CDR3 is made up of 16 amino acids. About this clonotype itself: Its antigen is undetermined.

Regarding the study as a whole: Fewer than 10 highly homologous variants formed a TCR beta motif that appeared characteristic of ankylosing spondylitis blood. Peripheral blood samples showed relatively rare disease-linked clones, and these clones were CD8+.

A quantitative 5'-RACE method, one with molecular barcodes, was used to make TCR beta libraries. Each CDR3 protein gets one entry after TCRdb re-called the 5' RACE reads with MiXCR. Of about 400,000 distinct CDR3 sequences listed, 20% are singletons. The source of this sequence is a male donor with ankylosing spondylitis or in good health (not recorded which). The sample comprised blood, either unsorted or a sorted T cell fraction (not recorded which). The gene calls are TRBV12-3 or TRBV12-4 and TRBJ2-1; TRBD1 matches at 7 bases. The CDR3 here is CASRGVRDSDQNEQFF. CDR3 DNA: TGTGCCAGCAGGGGGGTCCGGGACAGCGATCAAAATGAGCAGTTCTTC.